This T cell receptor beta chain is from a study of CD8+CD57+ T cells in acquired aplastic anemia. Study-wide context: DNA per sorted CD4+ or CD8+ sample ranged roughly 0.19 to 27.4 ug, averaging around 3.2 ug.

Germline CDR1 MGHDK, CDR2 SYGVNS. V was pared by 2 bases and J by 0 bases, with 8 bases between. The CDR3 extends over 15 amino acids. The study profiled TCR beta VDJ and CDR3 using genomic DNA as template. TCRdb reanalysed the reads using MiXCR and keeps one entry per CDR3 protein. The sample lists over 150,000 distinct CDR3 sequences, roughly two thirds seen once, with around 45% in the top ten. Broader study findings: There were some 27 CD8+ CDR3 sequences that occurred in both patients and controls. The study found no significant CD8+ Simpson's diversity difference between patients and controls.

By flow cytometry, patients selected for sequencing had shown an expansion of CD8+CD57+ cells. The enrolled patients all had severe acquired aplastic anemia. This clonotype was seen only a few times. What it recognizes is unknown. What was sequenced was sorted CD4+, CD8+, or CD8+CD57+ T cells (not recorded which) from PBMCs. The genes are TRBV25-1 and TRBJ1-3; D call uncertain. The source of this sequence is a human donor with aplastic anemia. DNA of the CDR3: TGTGCCAGCAGTGAACCGGGGAGCTCTGGAAACACCATATATTTT. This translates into CASSEPGSSGNTIYF.